One sample yielded the 21 T cell receptor beta chains listed below, sequenced in a study of T cell clonality in common variable immunodeficiency. Assay used: immunoSEQ multiplex PCR; TCRdb lists only in-frame clones, some missing. There are more than 35,000 clones in the sample, none observed a single time. Sequencing used peripheral blood mononuclear cells. Receptor source: a person between 18 and 75 years old in good health.

At least ten counts were recorded for this clone. The CDR3 end falls 3 residues outside the read, so it is completed with the germline J gene. The chain recombines TRBV19 with TRBJ1-1, with TRBD1 identical over 7 bases. The CDR3 has 16 residues. The V gene end was trimmed by 4 bases and the J gene end by 1 base; junction bases not matched to a gene: 9. Germline-derived CDR1 and CDR2 are LNHDA and SQIVND (reference sequence). CDR3 protein: CASSRARRTGNTEAFF. CDR3 bases read: TGTGCCAGTAGTAGGGCCCGAAGGACAGGGAACACTGAA.

This clone has at least ten counts. The sequence runs out 3 residues before the end of the CDR3; the remainder is reconstructed from the germline J gene. The chain uses TRBV13 and TRBJ1-2, with 10 bases that match TRBD1. With 5 bases clipped from V and 3 bases from J, the junction kept 6 bases outside the gene matches. The germline gives CDR1 PRHDT, CDR2 FYEKMQ (reference sequence). This CDR3 has 15 amino acids. The sequenced part of the CDR3 DNA is TGTGCCAGCAGCCCAGGGACAGGGGTGGACTATGGC. It yields the protein CASSPGTGVDYG. The entire CDR3 protein reads CASSPGTGVDYGYTF. Looking up the rest from reference TRBV13 and TRBJ1-2 gives the full variable domain: AAGVIQSPRHLIKEKRETATLKCYPIPRHDTVYWYQQGPGQDPQFLISFYEKMQSDKGSIPDRFSAQQFSDYHSELNMSSLELGDSALYFCASSPGTGVDYGYTFGSGTRLTVV.

This clone was picked up many times. The CDR3 end lies 3 residues beyond the end of the read and is filled in from the germline J gene. This chain joins TRBV18 and TRBJ2-1; maybe TRBD2 (5 bases). Trimming removed 3 bases at V and 8 bases at J, with 11 bases between. Germline V gives CDR1 KGHSH, CDR2 LQKENI. This CDR3 has 13 amino acids. CDR3: CASSPLLVHEQFF. The sequenced CDR3 bases are TGTGCCAGCTCACCGTTACTAGTCCATGAG.

This clone was counted ten times or more. The CDR3 loop is CASSLVLLGSTYEQYF. The CDR3 bases that were read are TGTGCCAGCAGTTTAGTTCTTCTGGGCAGCACCTACGAG. J is TRBJ2-7 and V is TRBV28; D unresolved. Coverage ceases 3 residues before the CDR3 finishes, and the germline J gene fills in the end. Germline V gives CDR1 MDHEN, CDR2 SYDVKM. The CDR3 covers 16 residues. Deletions cut 2 bases from V and 2 bases from J, with 16 bases between.

A remark on this clone: Read sequence stops 3 residues before the CDR3 end, and the germline J gene provides the missing end. The same CDR3 is also encoded by other DNA sequences in this sample. J is TRBJ2-7 and V is TRBV7-9; D might be TRBD1 (5 bases). The CDR3 runs to 13 residues. The germline V and J ends were trimmed by 1 base and 4 bases, with 8 bases remaining between them. Per the germline V gene, CDR1 is SEHNR and CDR2 is FQNEAQ (reference sequence). The CDR3: CASSLVSGYEQYF. The covered CDR3 bases are TGTGCCAGCAGCTTAGTTTCAGGGTACGAG.

This clone was detected many times. The read terminates 3 residues ahead of where the CDR3 ends, so the germline J gene completes it. The chain uses TRBV19 and TRBJ2-7; TRBD2 might be the D (7 bases). The germline V gene encodes CDR1 LNHDA and CDR2 SQIVND (reference sequence). The CDR3 extends over 15 amino acids. Trimming took off 8 bases at V and 0 bases at J, with 17 bases between the two ends. The part of the CDR3 DNA that was read is TGTGCCAGTGCGGGGGACACCTTTAGCTCCTACGAG. This sequence encodes CASAGDTFSSYE. The full CDR3 protein is CASAGDTFSSYEQYF. The whole variable domain, remainder taken from reference TRBV19 and TRBJ2-7, is DGGITQSPKYLFRKEGQNVTLSCEQNLNHDAMYWYRQDPGQGLRLIYYSQIVNDFQKGDIAEGYSVSREKKESFPLTVTSAQKNPTAFYLCASAGDTFSSYEQYFGPGTRLTVT.

This clone was counted a few times. The missing CDR3 end, 3 residues past where the read stops, is filled in from the germline J gene. The rearrangement joins TRBV19 to TRBJ1-5; 8 positions match TRBD1. V shed 1 base, J shed 1 base, and the junction held 6 bases outside the gene matches. Looked up from germline, CDR1 is LNHDA and CDR2 is SQIVND (reference sequence). This CDR3 contains 17 residues. CDR3 bases read: TGTGCCAGTAGTATAGGGACCAGGGGGCCGAGCAATCAGCCC. Translating it yields CASSIGTRGPSNQP. The whole CDR3 sequence is CASSIGTRGPSNQPQHF.

This clone came up a few times. The read falls 3 residues short of the CDR3 end, and the missing part is taken from the germline J gene. The chain links TRBV19 to TRBJ2-1; D not certain. Deletions cut 3 bases from V and 4 bases from J, with 13 bases between. From germline, CDR1 is LNHDA and CDR2 SQIVND (reference sequence). The CDR3 extends over 15 amino acids. The CDR3 is CASSIRQALYNEQFF. The sequenced CDR3 bases are TGTGCCAGTAGTATCCGGCAGGCGCTATACAATGAG.

This clone was observed many times. The read gets to within 3 residues of the CDR3 end, and the germline J gene fills in the rest. The chain employs TRBV11-2 and TRBJ2-7; a weak D match, TRBD2 (6 bases). The CDR3 contains 15 residues. Germline V gives CDR1 SGHAT, CDR2 FQNNGV. With 0 bases removed from V and 4 bases from J, the gap between germline ends came to 13 bases. The part of the CDR3 DNA that was read is TGTGCCAGCAGCTTAGAGGGGGGTAGACAATACGAG. Translation gives CASSLEGGRQYE. From start to end, the CDR3 is CASSLEGGRQYEQYF.

This clone was found many times. The CDR3 end falls 3 residues outside the read, so it is completed with the germline J gene. The V and J genes are TRBV19 and TRBJ2-1, with 7 bases lining up with TRBD1. From germline, CDR1 is LNHDA and CDR2 SQIVND (reference sequence). The CDR3 contains 15 residues. Losses at the gene ends were 3 bases for V and 2 bases for J; bases not matched to a gene: 4. The part of the CDR3 DNA that was read is TGTGCCAGTAGTATGGCTCAGGGGGCCTACAATGAG. This encodes CASSMAQGAYNE. The entire CDR3 is CASSMAQGAYNEQFF.

Many counts were recorded for this clone. The read ends 3 residues before the CDR3 terminus; that terminus is restored from the germline J gene. The chain carries TRBV30 and TRBJ1-3; TRBD1 matches 9 bases. CDR1 is GTSNPN and CDR2 is SVGIG in the germline V gene (reference sequence). The CDR3 is 15 residues long. The ends lost 2 bases at V and 2 bases at J; junction bases unmatched: 4. The part of the CDR3 DNA that was read is TGTGCCTGGAGTACCCGACAGGGGGCTGGAAACACC. It specifies CAWSTRQGAGNT. The CDR3 in full is CAWSTRQGAGNTIYF.

Many counts were recorded for this clone. The read stops 3 residues short of the end of the CDR3; the missing end is completed from the germline J gene. V is TRBV7-8 and J is TRBJ1-4; D ambiguous. Germline CDR1 and CDR2: SGHVS and FQNEAQ. Trimming cost V 5 bases and J 3 bases, with 16 bases left between them. The CDR3 is made up of 16 amino acids. The CDR3 loop reads CASSDRRGGANEKLFF. CDR3 DNA (partial): TGTGCCAGCAGCGACCGGCGGGGAGGTGCTAATGAAAAA.

At least ten counts were recorded for this clone. The read terminates 3 residues ahead of where the CDR3 ends, so the germline J gene completes it. This chain joins TRBV5-1 and TRBJ2-1, with 10 bases aligning to TRBD2. Unmatched junction bases numbered 7, after V lost 4 bases and J lost 6 bases. The germline V gene has CDR1 SGHRS and CDR2 YFSETQ. CDR3 length: 15 amino acids. CDR3 loop: CASSQASGSPNEQFF. The part of the CDR3 DNA that was read is TGCGCCAGCAGCCAGGCTAGCGGGAGTCCCAATGAG.

This clone was counted many times. Sequencing ends 3 residues short of the CDR3 end; the germline J gene provides the rest. The V gene is TRBV19, the J gene TRBJ2-4, with 8 bases matching TRBD2. Germline CDR1 and CDR2: LNHDA and SQIVND (reference sequence). The CDR3 length is 14 residues. V shed 4 bases and J 7 bases; nucleotides not matched to a gene: 6. The sequenced part of the CDR3 DNA is TGTGCCAGTAGTACGGGACTAGAGAGGAACATT. Its protein product is CASSTGLERNI. The CDR3 in its entirety is CASSTGLERNIQYF.

Regarding this clone: The read stops 3 residues short of the end of the CDR3; the missing end is completed from the germline J gene. The chain links TRBV2 to TRBJ2-7; 8 bases fit TRBD1. In germline, CDR1 is SNHLY, CDR2 FYNNEI. This CDR3 is 12 amino acids long. V gave up 9 bases and J gave up 5 bases; unmatched junction bases: 6. Partial CDR3 DNA: TGTGCCAGACAGGGGGAGAGTAACGAG. As protein: CARQGESNE. The full CDR3 protein is CARQGESNEQYF.

This clone was detected only a few times. The read ends 3 residues before the CDR3 terminus; that terminus is restored from the germline J gene. This rearrangement joins TRBV7-9 to TRBJ1-1; the D is unclear. There are 14 residues in the CDR3. Germline CDR1 is SEHNR and CDR2 is FQNEAQ (reference sequence). Trimming shortened V by 2 bases and J by 2 bases, and 9 bases separated the two germline ends. This CDR3 reads CASSLSQLNTEAFF. The covered CDR3 bases are TGTGCCAGCAGCTTATCACAGCTAAACACTGAA.

This clone was seen ten or more times. The read comes to an end 3 residues before the CDR3 does, leaving the germline J gene to fill in the end. This rearrangement joins TRBV5-4 to TRBJ2-6, with TRBD1 matching over 7 bases. The CDR3 loop spans 15 amino acids. The ends lost 5 bases at V and 6 bases at J; junction bases unmatched: 8. Germline loops: CDR1 SGHNT, CDR2 YYREEE (reference sequence). The sequenced CDR3 bases are TGTGCCAGCAGACCAACAGGGGTGGAGGCCAACGTC. Its translation is CASRPTGVEANV. The whole CDR3 sequence is CASRPTGVEANVLTF. Based on the CDR3 plus reference TRBV5-4 and TRBJ2-6, the full variable domain is ETGVTQSPTHLIKTRGQQVTLRCSSQSGHNTVSWYQQALGQGPQFIFQYYREEENGRGNFPPRFSGLQFPNYSSELNVNALELDDSALYLCASRPTGVEANVLTFGAGSRLTVL.

This clone was recorded a few times. With the read ending 3 residues before the CDR3 end, the germline J gene is used to fill in that end. The chain uses TRBV7-9 and TRBJ1-6; TRBD1 is a possible D gene (6 bases). Germline-derived CDR1 and CDR2 are SEHNR and FQNEAQ (reference sequence). This CDR3 region has 15 residues. V was pared by 1 base and J by 11 bases, with 15 bases between. CDR3 protein: CASSLGDRTMTPLHF. The sequenced part of the CDR3 DNA is TGTGCCAGCAGCTTAGGCGACAGGACAATGACACCC.

The table lists this clone with many counts. The CDR3 goes on 3 residues after the read ends, and that part is filled in from the germline J gene. V is TRBV27 and J is TRBJ2-3, with 8 bases that match TRBD2. Germline V gene sequence: CDR1 MNHEY, CDR2 SMNVEV (reference sequence). This CDR3 is 15 amino acids long. The V and J ends lost 6 bases and 5 bases, in that order; junction bases with no gene match: 10. CDR3 sequence: CASRSLREAGDTQYF. The part of the CDR3 DNA that was read is TGTGCCAGCAGGTCTCTGCGGGAGGCGGGAGATACG.

This clone was recorded at least ten times. From the germline J gene comes the end of the CDR3, since the read stops 3 residues before it. The chain recombines TRBV2 with TRBJ1-2; weak D call: TRBD1 (6 bases). The germline V and J ends were trimmed by 6 bases and 5 bases, with 10 bases remaining between them. Germline assignment: CDR1 SNHLY and CDR2 FYNNEI. The CDR3 spans 12 residues. CDR3 bases read: TGTGCCAGCAGGGACAGATTATATGGC. Protein: CASRDRLYG. From start to end, the CDR3 is CASRDRLYGYTF. Supplemented by reference TRBV2 and TRBJ1-2, the full variable domain reads EPEVTQTPSHQVTQMGQEVILRCVPISNHLYFYWYRQILGQKVEFLVSFYNNEISEKSEIFDDQFSVERPDGSNFTLKIRSTKLEDSAMYFCASRDRLYGYTFGSGTRLTVV.

Many counts were recorded for this clone. The read stops 3 residues short of the end of the CDR3; the missing end is completed from the germline J gene. The chain combines TRBV19 with TRBJ2-1; 9 bases align to TRBD1. V lost 6 bases and J lost 5; bases outside the gene matches: 11. Germline CDR1 is LNHDA and CDR2 is SQIVND (reference sequence). The CDR3 is 16 residues long. CDR3: CASSKSGTGWNNEQFF. The sequenced part of the CDR3 DNA is TGTGCCAGTAGCAAATCCGGGACAGGGTGGAACAATGAG. Full variable domain (missing parts from reference TRBV19 and TRBJ2-1): DGGITQSPKYLFRKEGQNVTLSCEQNLNHDAMYWYRQDPGQGLRLIYYSQIVNDFQKGDIAEGYSVSREKKESFPLTVTSAQKNPTAFYLCASSKSGTGWNNEQFFGPGTRLTVL.